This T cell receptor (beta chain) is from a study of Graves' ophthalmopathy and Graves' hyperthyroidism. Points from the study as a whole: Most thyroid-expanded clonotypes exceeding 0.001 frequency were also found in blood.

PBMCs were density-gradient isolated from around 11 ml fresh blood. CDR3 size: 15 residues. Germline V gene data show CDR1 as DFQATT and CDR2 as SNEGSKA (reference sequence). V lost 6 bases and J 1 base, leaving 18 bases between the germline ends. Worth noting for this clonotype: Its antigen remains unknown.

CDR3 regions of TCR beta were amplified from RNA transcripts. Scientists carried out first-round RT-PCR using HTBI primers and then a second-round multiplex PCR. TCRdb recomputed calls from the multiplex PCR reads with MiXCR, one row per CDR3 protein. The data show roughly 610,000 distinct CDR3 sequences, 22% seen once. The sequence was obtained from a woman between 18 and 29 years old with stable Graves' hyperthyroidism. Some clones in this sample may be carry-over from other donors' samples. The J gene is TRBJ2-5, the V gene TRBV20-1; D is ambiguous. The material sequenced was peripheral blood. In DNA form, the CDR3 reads TGCAGTGCCTTAGCCGGGCAGGCCCTCCAAGAGACCCAGTACTTC. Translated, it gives CSALAGQALQETQYF.